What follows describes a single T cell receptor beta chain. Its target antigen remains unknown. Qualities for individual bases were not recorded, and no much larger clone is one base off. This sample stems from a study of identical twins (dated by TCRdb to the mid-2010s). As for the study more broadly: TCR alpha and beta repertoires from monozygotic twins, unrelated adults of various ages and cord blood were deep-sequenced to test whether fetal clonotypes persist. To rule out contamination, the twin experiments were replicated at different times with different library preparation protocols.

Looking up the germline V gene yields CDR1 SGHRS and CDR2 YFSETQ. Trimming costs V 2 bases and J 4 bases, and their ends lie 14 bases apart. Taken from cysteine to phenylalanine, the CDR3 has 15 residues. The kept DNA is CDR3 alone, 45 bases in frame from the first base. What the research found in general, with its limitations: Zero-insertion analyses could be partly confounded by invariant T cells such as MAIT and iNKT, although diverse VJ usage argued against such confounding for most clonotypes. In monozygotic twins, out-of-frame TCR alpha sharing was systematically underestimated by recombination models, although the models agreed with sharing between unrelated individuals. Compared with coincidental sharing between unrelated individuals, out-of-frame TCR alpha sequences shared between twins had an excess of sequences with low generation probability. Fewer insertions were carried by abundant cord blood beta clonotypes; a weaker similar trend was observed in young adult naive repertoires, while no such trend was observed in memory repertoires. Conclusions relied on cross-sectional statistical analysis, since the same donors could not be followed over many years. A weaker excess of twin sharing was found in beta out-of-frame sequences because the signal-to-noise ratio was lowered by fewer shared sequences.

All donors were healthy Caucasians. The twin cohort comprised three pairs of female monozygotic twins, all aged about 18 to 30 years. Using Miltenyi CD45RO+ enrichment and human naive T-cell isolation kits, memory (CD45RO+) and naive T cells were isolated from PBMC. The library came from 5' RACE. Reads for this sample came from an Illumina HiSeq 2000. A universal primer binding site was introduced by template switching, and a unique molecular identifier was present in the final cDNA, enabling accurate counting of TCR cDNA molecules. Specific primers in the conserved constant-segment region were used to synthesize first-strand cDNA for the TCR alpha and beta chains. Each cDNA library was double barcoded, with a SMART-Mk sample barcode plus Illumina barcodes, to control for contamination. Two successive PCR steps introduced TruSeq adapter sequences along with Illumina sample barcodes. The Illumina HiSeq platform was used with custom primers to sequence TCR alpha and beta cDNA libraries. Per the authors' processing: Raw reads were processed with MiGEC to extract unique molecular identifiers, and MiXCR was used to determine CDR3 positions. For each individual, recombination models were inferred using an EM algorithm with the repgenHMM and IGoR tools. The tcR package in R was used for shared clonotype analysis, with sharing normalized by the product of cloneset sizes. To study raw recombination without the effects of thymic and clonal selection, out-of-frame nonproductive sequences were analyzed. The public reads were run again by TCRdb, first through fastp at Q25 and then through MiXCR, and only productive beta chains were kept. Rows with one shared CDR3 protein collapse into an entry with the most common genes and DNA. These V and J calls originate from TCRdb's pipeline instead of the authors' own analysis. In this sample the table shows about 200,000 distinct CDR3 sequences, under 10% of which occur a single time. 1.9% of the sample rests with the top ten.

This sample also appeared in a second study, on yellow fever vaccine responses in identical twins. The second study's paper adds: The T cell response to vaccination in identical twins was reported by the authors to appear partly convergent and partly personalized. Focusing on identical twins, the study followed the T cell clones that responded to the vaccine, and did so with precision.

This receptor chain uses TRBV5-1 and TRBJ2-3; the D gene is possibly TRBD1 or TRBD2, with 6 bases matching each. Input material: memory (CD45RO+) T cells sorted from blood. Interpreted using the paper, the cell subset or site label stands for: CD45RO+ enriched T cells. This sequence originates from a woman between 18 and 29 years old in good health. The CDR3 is CASSFGGGPPDTQYF. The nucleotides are TGCGCCAGCAGCTTCGGTGGGGGGCCGCCAGATACGCAGTATTTT.